Listed below are T cell receptor beta chains from one sample, sequenced in a study of blood T cell repertoires in COVID-19. Here immunoSEQ multiplex PCR was the method, and the copy in TCRdb shows in-frame clones only, minus some. The sample lists under 45,000 clones, 65% to 90% occurring once. The material sequenced was peripheral blood. These receptors all come from a man between 40 and 49 years old with active COVID-19. The CDR3 runs from the conserved cysteine through the conserved F or W. D genes are given only for firm matches. The size of a clone is reported for some rows only, either as once, few or many, or as a class for expanded clones.

V: TRBV9; J: TRBJ2-1; length: 13; D: -; size: -; CDR3: CASQRDSYNEQFF; DNA: TGTGCCAGCCAGAGGGACTCCTACAATGAGCAGTTCTTC
V: TRBV27; J: TRBJ1-2; length: 13; D: -; size: few; CDR3: CASSLLPAGGYTF; DNA: TGTGCCAGCAGTTTACTACCCGCGGGGGGCTACACCTTC
V: TRBV18; J: TRBJ1-1; length: 15; D: -; size: -; CDR3: CASSLDWQSNTEAFF; DNA: TGTGCCAGCTCACTCGACTGGCAGTCAAACACTGAAGCTTTCTTT
V: TRBV24-1; J: TRBJ1-2; length: 12; D: TRBD1; size: -; CDR3: CATSDFDRVHTF; DNA: TGTGCCACCAGTGATTTTGACAGGGTTCACACCTTC
V: TRBV27; J: TRBJ2-7; length: 15; D: -; size: -; CDR3: CASSLSADTHYEQYF; DNA: TGTGCCAGCAGTTTATCGGCGGACACCCACTACGAGCAGTACTTC
V: TRBV29-1; J: TRBJ2-5; length: 14; D: TRBD1; size: few; CDR3: CSVKDRGRQETQYF; DNA: TGCAGCGTGAAGGACAGGGGGCGTCAAGAGACCCAGTACTTC
V: TRBV13; J: TRBJ2-7; length: 17; D: TRBD1; size: -; CDR3: CASSARNWDRVEYEQYF; DNA: TGTGCCAGCAGCGCCCGTAATTGGGACAGGGTAGAGTACGAGCAGTACTTC
V: TRBV5-4; J: TRBJ1-3; length: 14; D: TRBD1; size: -; CDR3: CASSSRTGGDTIYF; DNA: TGTGCCAGCAGCTCCCGAACAGGGGGAGACACCATATATTTT
V: TRBV5-4; J: TRBJ1-1; length: 17; D: TRBD1; size: -; CDR3: CASSLDVGGIENTEAFF; DNA: TGTGCCAGCAGCTTGGATGTAGGGGGCATTGAGAACACTGAAGCTTTCTTT
V: TRBV5-4; J: TRBJ2-3; length: 15; D: TRBD1; size: once; CDR3: CASSPDRGFTDTQYF; DNA: TGTGCCAGCAGCCCCGACAGGGGCTTCACAGATACGCAGTATTTT
V: TRBV27; J: TRBJ1-4; length: 15; D: -; size: -; CDR3: CASSLGSQGGEKLFF; DNA: TGTGCCAGCAGTTTAGGGAGTCAGGGAGGGGAAAAACTGTTTTTT
V: TRBV6-6; J: TRBJ2-7; length: 15; D: -; size: once; CDR3: CASSYNRPISYEQYF; DNA: TGTGCCAGCAGTTATAACAGACCCATCTCCTACGAGCAGTACTTC
V: TRBV11-3; J: TRBJ2-1; length: 15; D: -; size: few; CDR3: CASSLTGDRVDEQFF; DNA: TGTGCCAGCAGCTTAACGGGGGACCGCGTCGATGAGCAGTTCTTC
V: TRBV18; J: TRBJ2-2; length: 16; D: -; size: few; CDR3: CASSLDQGRNTGELFF; DNA: TGTGCCAGCTCACTGGATCAGGGGCGGAACACCGGGGAGCTGTTTTTT
V: TRBV10-3; J: TRBJ2-7; length: 17; D: TRBD2; size: -; CDR3: CAIRNRYGLAGVREQYF; DNA: TGTGCCATTAGAAACCGCTACGGACTAGCGGGAGTACGCGAGCAGTACTTC
V: TRBV5-4; J: TRBJ2-1; length: 15; D: -; size: -; CDR3: CASSSDRSSYNEQFF; DNA: TGTGCCAGCAGCTCTGACAGGTCAAGTTACAATGAGCAGTTCTTC
V: TRBV18; J: TRBJ2-6; length: 16; D: -; size: -; CDR3: CASSRQVSSGANVLTF; DNA: TGTGCCAGCTCACGACAGGTGTCCTCTGGGGCCAACGTCCTGACTTTC
V: TRBV2; J: TRBJ1-2; length: 14; D: -; size: -; CDR3: CASSLRATNYGYTF; DNA: TGTGCCAGCAGTTTGAGGGCTACTAACTATGGCTACACCTTC
V: TRBV30; J: TRBJ1-2; length: 15; D: -; size: -; CDR3: CAWSAGQGINYGYTF; DNA: TGTGCCTGGAGTGCAGGACAAGGGATAAACTATGGCTACACCTTC
V: TRBV9; J: TRBJ1-1; length: 15; D: -; size: -; CDR3: CASSVGAGVNTEAFF; DNA: TGTGCCAGCAGCGTAGGGGCCGGGGTGAACACTGAAGCTTTCTTT
V: TRBV6-1; J: TRBJ1-5; length: 14; D: -; size: -; CDR3: CASSEAFLTQPQHF; DNA: TGTGCCAGCAGTGAGGCTTTTCTCACGCAGCCCCAGCATTTT
V: TRBV6-5; J: TRBJ2-1; length: 15; D: TRBD2; size: few; CDR3: CASSSGLAGFNEQFF; DNA: TGTGCCAGCAGTTCAGGACTAGCGGGGTTCAATGAGCAGTTCTTC
V: TRBV27; J: TRBJ2-7; length: 16; D: -; size: -; CDR3: CASSEEASDRFYEQYF; DNA: TGTGCCAGCAGTGAGGAGGCTAGCGACAGATTCTACGAGCAGTACTTC
V: TRBV2; J: TRBJ1-1; length: 12; D: -; size: -; CDR3: CASLRGGTEAFF; DNA: TGTGCCAGCTTGCGGGGTGGAACTGAAGCTTTCTTT
V: TRBV27; J: TRBJ1-6; length: 15; D: TRBD1; size: -; CDR3: CASSSFEGASSPLHF; DNA: TGTGCCAGCAGTTCATTCGAGGGGGCGAGTTCACCCCTCCACTTT
V: TRBV9; J: TRBJ2-2; length: 17; D: -; size: -; CDR3: CASSVVGGADGLGELFF; DNA: TGTGCCAGCAGCGTAGTTGGGGGCGCGGATGGTTTAGGGGAGCTGTTTTTT
V: TRBV28; J: TRBJ1-5; length: 21; D: -; size: few; CDR3: CASSPKQGFSVSGAGNQPQHF; DNA: TGTGCCAGCAGTCCTAAGCAGGGTTTCTCTGTATCCGGTGCGGGCAATCAGCCCCAGCATTTT
V: TRBV7-2; J: TRBJ2-1; length: 12; D: -; size: -; CDR3: CASSKSYNEQFF; DNA: TGTGCCAGCAGTAAATCCTACAATGAGCAGTTCTTC
V: TRBV18; J: TRBJ1-2; length: 14; D: -; size: -; CDR3: CASSPEGWGYGYTF; DNA: TGTGCCAGCTCACCGGAGGGGTGGGGCTATGGCTACACCTTC
V: TRBV12-1; J: TRBJ1-1; length: 15; D: -; size: -; CDR3: CASKFDSPEGAKAFF; DNA: TGTGCCAGCAAATTTGACTCCCCAGAGGGGGCAAAAGCTTTCTTT
V: TRBV18; J: TRBJ1-5; length: 14; D: TRBD1; size: few; CDR3: CASSPGQGEGPQHF; DNA: TGTGCCAGCTCACCCGGACAGGGTGAAGGGCCCCAGCATTTT
V: TRBV5-1; J: TRBJ2-1; length: 16; D: TRBD1; size: -; CDR3: CASSRGTGNTYNEQFF; DNA: TGCGCCAGCAGCAGAGGGACAGGGAACACCTACAATGAGCAGTTCTTC
V: TRBV9; J: TRBJ1-5; length: 13; D: -; size: -; CDR3: CASSLSGMEPQHF; DNA: TGTGCCAGCAGCCTTTCAGGGATGGAACCCCAGCATTTT
V: TRBV30; J: TRBJ1-2; length: 14; D: -; size: once; CDR3: CAWRISHFNYGYTF; DNA: TGTGCCTGGAGAATATCCCACTTTAACTATGGCTACACCTTC